The 21 T cell receptor beta chains below come from one sample, sequenced in a study of blood T cell repertoires in COVID-19. The data were produced by immunoSEQ multiplex PCR, yet TCRdb's version contains in-frame clones alone and is incomplete. The sample lists hundreds of thousands of clones; approximately 88% were seen once. The sequenced sample was peripheral blood. All receptors derive from a woman in her 70s with COVID-19, enrolled during active disease.

The genes are TRBV7-3 and TRBJ2-5, with 7 bases identical to TRBD1. The CDR3 runs to 14 residues. Germline V gene sequence: CDR1 SGHTA, CDR2 FQGTGA. The V and J ends lost 5 bases and 2 bases, in that order; junction bases with no gene match: 5. In nucleotides, the CDR3 is TGTGCCAGCAGCCTAGGGGGCAGGCAAGAGACCCAGTACTTC. Translating gives CASSLGGRQETQYF.

This clone was seen once. This chain connects TRBV7-3 to TRBJ2-1; D is unresolved. The CDR3 consists of 13 residues. Germline V gene lookup returns CDR1 SGHTA and CDR2 FQGTGA. The V and J ends lost 5 bases and 11 bases respectively, with 16 bases between them. The DNA of the CDR3 is TGTGCCAGCAGCGAACAAGGAGCGATTCAGCAGTTCTTC. Its protein product is CASSEQGAIQQFF.

This clone appeared a few times. CDR3 loop: CSVVSDGQGNEKLFF. CDR3 sequence (DNA): TGCAGCGTTGTCTCTGACGGACAGGGTAATGAAAAACTGTTTTTT. The chain is built from TRBV29-1 and TRBJ1-4, with 8 bases fitting TRBD1. The J segment lost 4 bases and the V segment lost 4 bases, leaving 8 bases of the junction unmatched. CDR1 is SQVTM and CDR2 is ANQGSEA in the germline V gene. The CDR3 consists of 15 residues.

The chain links TRBV5-8 to TRBJ1-1; D unclear. V lost 1 base, J lost 1 base, and 5 bases lay in between. From germline, CDR1 is SGHTS and CDR2 YDEGEE. The CDR3 loop spans 13 amino acids. The CDR3 nucleotides read TGTGCCAGCAGCTTGCAATCGAACACTGAAGCTTTCTTT. The encoded protein is CASSLQSNTEAFF.

This chain links TRBV15 with TRBJ2-7, with D possibly TRBD1 on 5 matching bases. V dropped 0 bases and J dropped 3 bases, with 9 bases sitting between them. Germline loops: CDR1 LNHNV, CDR2 YYDKDF (reference sequence). The CDR3 sequence is 14 residues long. The CDR3 DNA follows: TGTGCCACCAGCAGAGATCCGCAGGGCTACGAGCAGTACTTC. This encodes CATSRDPQGYEQYF.

The V and J genes are TRBV3-1 (or the pseudogene TRBV3-2) and TRBJ2-7; no clear D. CDR1 and CDR2 from the germline V gene are LGHDT and YNNKEL (reference sequence). The CDR3 length is 14 residues. Trimming took 3 bases from V and 0 from J, leaving 9 bases between them. CDR3 DNA: TGTGCCAGCAGCCAGATACAGAACTCCTACGAGCAGTACTTC. It yields the protein CASSQIQNSYEQYF.

The count of this clone is one. This sequence joins TRBV10-3 and TRBJ1-1; TRBD1 is a possible D gene (6 bases). CDR1 and CDR2 from the germline V gene are ENHRY and SYGVKD. The CDR3 sequence is 13 residues long. V was shortened by 6 bases and J by 4 bases, with 12 bases between the two germline ends. The CDR3 here is CAISQGRGTEAFF. CDR3 coding DNA: TGTGCCATCAGCCAGGGGAGAGGCACTGAAGCTTTCTTT.

The chain employs TRBV28 and TRBJ1-1; D not resolved. Germline V gene data show CDR1 as MDHEN and CDR2 as SYDVKM. Trimming took off 7 bases at V and 4 bases at J, with 16 bases between the two ends. This CDR3 is 14 amino acids long. The CDR3 nucleotides are TGTGCCAGCACTCCTATGAGCGGGAGCACTGAAGCTTTCTTT. This translates into CASTPMSGSTEAFF.

The CDR3, as DNA: TGTGCCAGCAGCCAAGATTACGGACAGGGGAATCAGCCCCAGCATTTT. This encodes CASSQDYGQGNQPQHF. J is TRBJ1-5 and V is TRBV4-2; 9 bases map to TRBD1. V shed 0 bases, J shed 4 bases, and the junction held 4 bases outside the gene matches. The CDR3 has 16 amino acids. Germline assignment: CDR1 LGHNA and CDR2 YNFKEQ.

The chain links TRBV6-6 to TRBJ2-7; tentatively, D is TRBD2 (5 bases). There are 14 residues in the CDR3. The V end was cut by 10 bases, the J end by 0 bases, with 16 bases between. CDR1 is MNHNY, CDR2 SVGAGI, per germline (reference sequence). CDR3 in amino acids: CATKSDYFSYEQYF. CDR3 DNA: TGTGCCACCAAGAGTGACTATTTCTCCTACGAGCAGTACTTC.

The chain recombines TRBV11-3 with TRBJ1-1; tentatively, D is TRBD1 (5 bases). CDR1 and CDR2 (germline): SGHNT, YENEEA. V lost 4 bases and J 4 bases, leaving 13 bases between the germline ends. The CDR3 is 14 amino acids. The DNA for the CDR3 is TGTGCCAGCAGCTCCGGGTCGGGGGTCACTGAAGCTTTCTTT. Its translation: CASSSGSGVTEAFF.

The chain joins TRBV5-4 to TRBJ2-1; D is perhaps TRBD2 (6 bases). With 0 bases removed from V and 0 bases from J, the gap between germline ends came to 7 bases. This CDR3 has 15 residues. Germline V gives CDR1 SGHNT, CDR2 YYREEE (reference sequence). CDR3 DNA sequence: TGTGCCAGCAGCTTGGTCGGGAGCTCCTACAATGAGCAGTTCTTC. Protein product: CASSLVGSSYNEQFF.

This clone was found a few times. The rearrangement joins TRBV6-5 to TRBJ1-1; possibly TRBD1 for D (6 bases). CDR1 and CDR2 (germline): MNHEY, SVGAGI. This CDR3 comprises 14 residues. Trimming stripped 6 bases from V and 1 base from J, with 12 bases between. The CDR3 here is CASRPDRRNTEAFF. The CDR3 DNA sequence: TGTGCCAGCAGGCCCGACAGGAGGAACACTGAAGCTTTCTTT.

The CDR3 reads CASSPTMRSYEQYF. The CDR3, as DNA: TGTGCCAGCAGTCCAACAATGCGGTCCTACGAGCAGTACTTC. This sequence joins TRBV2 and TRBJ2-7; unclear D gene. The CDR3 spans 14 residues. V dropped 5 bases and J dropped 1 base, with 12 bases sitting between them. Germline V lookup: CDR1 SNHLY, CDR2 FYNNEI.

The V and J genes are TRBV7-3 and TRBJ2-2; the D gene is possibly TRBD1 (6 bases). CDR3 size: 16 residues. V was cut by 2 bases and J by 0 bases, with 10 bases left in between. Per the germline V gene, CDR1 is SGHTA and CDR2 is FQGTGA. The CDR3 DNA is TGTGCCAGCAGCTTACAGGGGTCCGCGAACACCGGGGAGCTGTTTTTT. Translation gives CASSLQGSANTGELFF.

The chain has TRBV5-4 and TRBJ2-7, with D possibly matching TRBD1 (6 bases). Trimming left V 3 bases short and J 5 bases short, with 21 bases between. Germline lookup yields CDR1 SGHNT and CDR2 YYREEE (reference sequence). The CDR3 consists of 16 residues. The CDR3 here is CASSSGISIGGDEQYF. In nucleotides, the CDR3 is TGTGCCAGCAGCTCCGGGATTAGTATAGGGGGTGACGAGCAGTACTTC. Complete variable domain (other parts from reference TRBV5-4 and TRBJ2-7): ETGVTQSPTHLIKTRGQQVTLRCSSQSGHNTVSWYQQALGQGPQFIFQYYREEENGRGNFPPRFSGLQFPNYSSELNVNALELDDSALYLCASSSGISIGGDEQYFGPGTRLTVT.

The CDR3 sequence is CASRVGVFSNQPQHF. The CDR3 nucleotides read TGTGCCAGCAGAGTAGGGGTGTTCAGCAATCAGCCCCAGCATTTT. This chain links TRBV28 with TRBJ1-5; tentative D call: TRBD1 (5 bases). The CDR3 sequence is 15 residues long. Trimming removed 6 bases at V and 1 base at J, with 13 bases between. Germline lookup yields CDR1 MDHEN and CDR2 SYDVKM.

J is TRBJ1-5 and V is TRBV7-2; the D gene is possibly TRBD1 (6 bases). The CDR3 extends over 14 amino acids. Germline V gene sequence: CDR1 SGHTA, CDR2 FQGNSA. V was clipped by 1 base and J by 6 bases, with 10 bases between them. This CDR3 is CASSLDQGSQPQHF. In nucleotides, the CDR3 is TGTGCCAGCAGCTTAGACCAGGGGTCTCAGCCCCAGCATTTT.

This clone has only a few counts. The chain is built from TRBV24-1 and TRBJ1-5; D is perhaps TRBD1 (5 bases). The V gene lost 6 bases and the J gene lost 0 bases, with 8 bases spanning the gap. CDR3 size: 14 residues. Germline assignment: CDR1 KGHDR and CDR2 SFDVKD. The CDR3 here is CATSTGPSNQPQHF. The CDR3 nucleotides read TGTGCCACCAGTACAGGCCCTAGCAATCAGCCCCAGCATTTT.

The chain links TRBV19 to TRBJ1-2; possible D gene TRBD1, 5 bases. Germline CDR1 reads LNHDA; CDR2 reads SQIVND (reference sequence). Trimming took off 4 bases at V and 5 bases at J, with 11 bases between the two ends. There are 13 residues in the CDR3. The CDR3 loop reads CASSTQTAYGYTF. DNA of the CDR3: TGTGCCAGTAGTACCCAGACAGCATATGGCTACACCTTC.

V usage is TRBV4-2 and J usage is TRBJ2-3; maybe TRBD2 (6 bases). This CDR3 region has 18 residues. Trimming left V 0 bases short and J 2 bases short, with 18 bases between. Germline CDR1 and CDR2: LGHNA and YNFKEQ. The CDR3 bases are TGTGCCAGCAGCCAAGAATCTAGGGGCGGGAACCCCACAGATACGCAGTATTTT. It is translated as CASSQESRGGNPTDTQYF.